This TCR beta chain was obtained from a study of blood T cell repertoires in COVID-19. About the research overall: From the United States, Italy and Spain came samples of acute and convalescent COVID-19. PBMCs, B-cell-depleted T cells, or T cells provided the cDNA or gDNA that made up the material.

In the original analysis: Amplification from reference gene primers served as the basis for estimated nucleated cell counts. Assay used: immunoSEQ multiplex PCR; TCRdb lists only in-frame clones, some missing. Clone size and the V and J calls come from that table; the DNA yielded D and trimming. The sample records roughly 80,000 clones, roughly 80% being singletons. Trimming removed 5 bases from V and 5 bases from J; junction bases left unmatched: 6. The CDR3 covers 15 residues. Germline V gene sequence: CDR1 MNHNY, CDR2 SVGAGI (reference sequence). The sequencing sample was made of peripheral blood. The TCR originated in a man older than 75 with acute or convalescent COVID-19. V and J are TRBV6-6 and TRBJ2-4; 10 bases map to TRBD1. For the CDR3, the DNA is TGTGCCAGCAGTGATGCGACAGGGGGCCAAAACATTCAGTACTTC. Protein: CASSDATGGQNIQYF.